These 30 T cell receptor beta chains originate from one sample sequenced in a study of blood T cells in healthy people across ages. The authors ran a second PCR of about 7 to 11 cycles using a sample-barcoded 5' primer and a J-beta primer mix. TCRdb fed the 5' RACE reads into MiXCR, producing one record per CDR3 protein. The sample lists about 1.6 million distinct CDR3 sequences, approximately 32% occurring once. The specimen sequenced was blood. These receptors were taken from a woman aged 25 to 39 in good health.

This clonotype has only a few counts. The rearrangement joins TRBV20-1 to TRBJ2-7, with 7 positions matching TRBD1. The CDR3 runs to 17 residues. CDR1 and CDR2 from the germline V gene are DFQATT and SNEGSKA (reference sequence). V dropped 6 bases and J dropped 2; count of bases not matched to a gene: 19. CDR3 in amino acids: CSAPDITGVSPTYEQYF. CDR3 coding DNA: TGCAGTGCCCCCGACATCACAGGGGTATCCCCGACCTACGAGCAGTACTTC.

This clonotype was observed once. The chain joins TRBV7-9 to TRBJ2-7; TRBD2 matches 16 bases. CDR1 is SEHNR and CDR2 is FQNEAQ in the germline V gene (reference sequence). This CDR3 spans 19 amino acids. V dropped 0 bases and J dropped 7; count of bases not matched to a gene: 12. CDR3 in DNA: TGTGCCAGCAGCTTAGCTGGGGGACTAGCGGGAGGGGAATACAATGAGCAGTACTTC. Protein sequence: CASSLAGGLAGGEYNEQYF.

This clonotype was counted between two and nine times. The rearrangement joins TRBV7-9 to TRBJ2-7, with 9 bases aligning to TRBD1. The V gene's germline CDR1 is SEHNR and CDR2 FQNEAQ (reference sequence). This CDR3 is 16 amino acids long. J lost 7 bases, V lost 4 bases, and 14 bases had no gene match. DNA for the CDR3: TGTGCCAGCAGCTCCCGCCTGGACAGGGGTACTGGGGAGCAGTACTTC. Its translation: CASSSRLDRGTGEQYF.

This clonotype showed up many times. The V gene is TRBV4-2, the J gene TRBJ2-1, with a weak D call TRBD2 (5 bases). Trimming cost V 0 bases and J 5 bases, with 11 bases left between them. The germline gives CDR1 LGHNA, CDR2 YNFKEQ. The length of the CDR3 is 15 residues. The CDR3 is CASSQDSSGDNEQFF. The CDR3 nucleotides read TGTGCCAGCAGCCAAGACTCCAGCGGAGACAATGAGCAGTTCTTC.

In its sample, this clonotype was seen a few times. CDR3 nucleotides: TGTGCCAGCAGCGTAGTCGGAAGCGGGATCTCCTACAATGAGCAGTTCTTC. It specifies CASSVVGSGISYNEQFF. This chain uses TRBV9 with TRBJ2-1; TRBD2 aligns across 7 bases. The CDR3 is 17 residues long. V gave up 0 bases and J gave up 0 bases; unmatched junction bases: 6. Germline CDR1 and CDR2: SGDLS and YYNGEE.

To note about this clonotype: A much bigger clone sits one base away, suggesting this may be a read error. The chain links TRBV7-2 to TRBJ2-7; D is unclear. Looked up from germline, CDR1 is SGHTA and CDR2 is FQGNSA. CDR3 size: 12 residues. CDR3 in amino acids: CAGSLPPYEQYF. DNA for the CDR3: TGTGCCGGCAGCTTGCCACCCTACGAGCAGTACTTC.

This clonotype appeared a few times. CDR3 nucleotide sequence: TGTGCCTGGAGTGTAATGGGCCAAAGCACAGATACGCAGTATTTT. Translated: CAWSVMGQSTDTQYF. The chain carries TRBV30 and TRBJ2-3; D is uncertain. This CDR3 has 15 residues. The germline V gene has CDR1 GTSNPN and CDR2 SVGIG (reference sequence). Trimming left V 0 bases short and J 0 bases short, with 10 bases between. The full variable domain, rest sourced from reference TRBV30 and TRBJ2-3, is SQTIHQWPATLVQPVGSPLSLECTVEGTSNPNLYWYRQAAGRGLQLLFYSVGIGQISSEVPQNLSASRPQDRQFILSSKKLLLSDSGFYLCAWSVMGQSTDTQYFGPGTRLTVL.

This chain links TRBV5-1 with TRBJ2-7, with a weak D call TRBD1 (6 bases). V was shortened by 4 bases and J by 3 bases, with 20 bases between the two germline ends. The V gene's germline CDR1 is SGHRS and CDR2 YFSETQ. The CDR3 covers 16 residues. CDR3 sequence: CASSIGTTEKVYEQYF. CDR3 DNA sequence: TGCGCCAGCAGCATCGGGACAACGGAAAAAGTCTACGAGCAGTACTTC.

The chain joins TRBV18 to TRBJ1-2, with 7 bases aligning to TRBD1. The J segment lost 3 bases and the V segment lost 3 bases, leaving 4 bases of the junction unmatched. The germline V gene encodes CDR1 KGHSH and CDR2 LQKENI. The CDR3 length is 14 residues. CDR3 amino acids: CASSPGQDDYGYTF. The CDR3 region has the DNA TGTGCCAGCTCACCTGGACAGGACGACTATGGCTACACCTTC.

This clonotype was counted a single time. V is TRBV5-1 and J is TRBJ1-3; perhaps TRBD1 as D (6 bases). V dropped 4 bases and J dropped 4 bases, with 12 bases sitting between them. CDR3 length: 14 residues. CDR1 and CDR2 (germline): SGHRS, YFSETQ. Here the CDR3 DNA reads TGCGCCAGCAGCCTGGGGACACGGGGAAACACCATATATTTT. Translated: CASSLGTRGNTIYF.

This clonotype was seen a handful of times. The CDR3 reads CSASRTSGGSGQFF. CDR3 bases: TGCAGTGCTAGTCGGACTAGCGGGGGGTCCGGGCAGTTCTTC. The chain employs TRBV20-1 and TRBJ2-1; 14 positions agree with TRBD2. This CDR3 has 14 residues. The germline CDR1 and CDR2 sequences are DFQATT and SNEGSKA (reference sequence). V trimming: 3 bases; J trimming: 12 bases; junction bases outside the gene matches: 7.

This clonotype showed up just a few times. V gene TRBV15 combines with J gene TRBJ2-4; TRBD1 or TRBD2 may be the D gene (5 bases each). The ends were cut back, 5 bases at V and 1 base at J, with 15 bases in the middle. This CDR3 contains 16 residues. Germline-derived CDR1 and CDR2 are LNHNV and YYDKDF (reference sequence). CDR3 coding DNA: TGTGCCACCAGCGGTGAAGGGGACGCGGCCAAAAACATTCAGTACTTC. Translation: CATSGEGDAAKNIQYF.

This sequence joins TRBV27 and TRBJ1-2; D gene ambiguous. Per germline, CDR1 MNHEY and CDR2 SMNVEV (reference sequence). The V end was cut by 7 bases, the J end by 3 bases, with 18 bases between. The length of the CDR3 is 15 residues. In nucleotides, the CDR3 is TGTGCCAGCAAGGTGCGCCCGGCCGTCGACTATGGCTACACCTTC. It encodes CASKVRPAVDYGYTF.

This clonotype showed up just once. The conserved phenylalanine or tryptophan normally closing the CDR3 is absent here, so this likely arose from a read error. This sequence joins TRBV11-1 and TRBJ1-2, with D hard to call. CDR1 SGHAT and CDR2 FQDESV come from the germline V gene (reference sequence). V was clipped by 2 bases and J by 4 bases, with 14 bases between them. There are 15 residues in the CDR3. CDR3 sequence (DNA): TGTGCCAGCAGCTTAACAAGGACTGAACCCTATGGCTACACCTGC. The encoded protein is CASSLTRTEPYGYTC.

The V call is TRBV5-5, the J call TRBJ2-1, with 8 bases fitting TRBD2. The ends lost 0 bases at V and 4 bases at J; junction bases unmatched: 6. Per germline, CDR1 SGHKS and CDR2 YYEKEE (reference sequence). CDR3 length: 16 residues. In DNA form, the CDR3 reads TGTGCCAGCAGCTTGGAACTAGCGGTACTTTACAATGAGCAGTTCTTC. Its protein is CASSLELAVLYNEQFF.

The table lists this clonotype with many counts. V gene TRBV10-3 combines with J gene TRBJ2-7; either TRBD1 or TRBD2 may fit D (5 bases each). CDR1 and CDR2 from the germline V gene are ENHRY and SYGVKD. The CDR3 spans 16 residues. Deletions cut 1 base from V and 9 bases from J, with 22 bases between. Here the CDR3 reads CAISEYVSGTGKPQYF. The CDR3 DNA sequence: TGTGCCATCAGTGAGTACGTTTCCGGGACCGGGAAACCGCAGTACTTC.

This sequence joins TRBV3-1 and TRBJ2-1; 13 bases are shared with TRBD2. TRBJ2-7 matches the DNA end more closely, so the J call is doubtful. Germline V gene sequence: CDR1 LGHDT, CDR2 YNNKEL (reference sequence). CDR3 length: 15 residues. This CDR3 reads CASSRTSGGSDEQYF. CDR3 DNA: TGTGCCAGCAGCCGGACTAGCGGGGGATCCGATGAGCAGTACTTC.

V is TRBV28 and J is TRBJ2-1; 8 nucleotides align to TRBD1. CDR1 and CDR2 (germline): MDHEN, SYDVKM. V was pared by 8 bases and J by 4 bases, with 4 bases of the junction left unmatched. There are 13 residues in the CDR3. The CDR3 region is CASLYRGYNEQFF. CDR3 bases: TGTGCCAGCCTATACAGGGGGTACAATGAGCAGTTCTTC.

In its sample, this clonotype was seen a few times. The chain links TRBV29-1 to TRBJ1-2; D call uncertain. Trimming took off 3 bases at V and 4 bases at J, with 9 bases between the two ends. Germline CDR1 SQVTM, CDR2 ANQGSEA. This CDR3 has 12 residues. CDR3 in DNA: TGCAGCGTTGACCGGAACAGCTATGGCTACACCTTC. Translated, it gives CSVDRNSYGYTF.

This clonotype was counted between two and nine times. CDR3 sequence: CASSLQDRGYYGYTF. The CDR3 bases are TGTGCCAGCAGCTTACAGGACAGGGGTTACTATGGCTACACCTTC. This sequence joins TRBV7-6 and TRBJ1-2, with 9 nucleotides matching TRBD1. The ends lost 2 bases at V and 3 bases at J; junction bases unmatched: 4. This CDR3 region has 15 residues. CDR1 is SGHVS, CDR2 FNYEAQ, per germline.

V usage is TRBV29-1 and J usage is TRBJ2-3; 9 bases align to TRBD1. The germline V gene has CDR1 SQVTM and CDR2 ANQGSEA. CDR3 length: 13 amino acids. V lost 4 bases and J lost 6; bases outside the gene matches: 5. The CDR3 protein is CSVGDRAWDTQYF. The CDR3 DNA sequence: TGCAGCGTTGGGGACAGGGCCTGGGATACGCAGTATTTT.

In its sample, this clonotype was seen a few times. This chain joins TRBV11-2 and TRBJ1-6; no reliable D call. Germline V gene lookup returns CDR1 SGHAT and CDR2 FQNNGV. Trimming took 2 bases from V and 6 from J, leaving 11 bases between them. The length of the CDR3 is 15 residues. The CDR3 spells CASSLSGWPNSPLHF. CDR3 nucleotides: TGTGCCAGCAGCTTAAGTGGGTGGCCTAATTCACCCCTCCACTTT.

CDR3 coding DNA: TGTGCCATCAGTGAGGGGGGACATCACCCTGAAGCTTTCTTT. This encodes CAISEGGHHPEAFF. The V call is TRBV10-3, the J call TRBJ1-1; TRBD1 might be the D (6 bases). Trimming took 2 bases from V and 6 from J, leaving 13 bases between them. CDR3 length: 14 amino acids. Germline CDR1 reads ENHRY; CDR2 reads SYGVKD.

CDR3 sequence reads: CACRRLLEETQYF. The CDR3 DNA reads TGTGCCTGCCGCCGGCTCCTAGAAGAGACCCAGTACTTC. The rearrangement uses TRBV7-2 and TRBJ2-5; D is unclear. Germline CDR1 and CDR2: SGHTA and FQGNSA. The CDR3 is 13 amino acids. V lost 11 bases, J lost 3 bases, and 16 bases lay in between.

This clonotype was seen a handful of times. The gene calls are TRBV15 and TRBJ2-7, with 7 positions matching TRBD1. Germline CDR1 and CDR2: LNHNV and YYDKDF (reference sequence). The CDR3 has 14 residues. V lost 1 base and J lost 5; bases outside the gene matches: 5. The CDR3: CATSRGAGGNEQYF. The CDR3 DNA reads as TGTGCCACCAGCAGAGGGGCAGGGGGTAACGAGCAGTACTTC.

The chain links TRBV3-1 to TRBJ2-1; 8 bases match TRBD2. The CDR3 runs 17 residues. V was pared by 1 base and J by 8 bases, with 13 bases of the junction left unmatched. From germline, CDR1 is LGHDT and CDR2 YNNKEL (reference sequence). CDR3 loop: CASSQGGLGGAQYEQFF. CDR3 nucleotides: TGTGCCAGCAGCCAAGGGGGCCTCGGGGGGGCACAGTATGAGCAGTTCTTC.

This clonotype has a handful of counts. This chain connects TRBV28 to TRBJ1-1; D gene unclear. CDR1 MDHEN and CDR2 SYDVKM come from the germline V gene. CDR3 length: 15 residues. V was shortened by 4 bases and J by 1 base, with 13 bases between the two germline ends. The CDR3 DNA reads TGTGCCAGCAGTTCCGCCGGGTCCTGGAACACTGAAGCTTTCTTT. Translation: CASSSAGSWNTEAFF. Looking up the rest from reference TRBV28 and TRBJ1-1 gives the full variable domain: DVKVTQSSRYLVKRTGEKVFLECVQDMDHENMFWYRQDPGLGLRLIYFSYDVKMKEKGDIPEGYSVSREKKERFSLILESASTNQTSMYLCASSSAGSWNTEAFFGQGTRLTVV.

This chain connects TRBV7-9 to TRBJ2-3; D is possibly TRBD1 (5 bases). Germline assignment: CDR1 SEHNR and CDR2 FQNEAQ (reference sequence). The CDR3 totals 12 residues. V shed 11 bases and J shed 4 bases, with 13 bases lying between them. This CDR3 is CADQGYADTQYF. The DNA for the CDR3 is TGTGCCGACCAGGGTTACGCAGATACGCAGTATTTT.

V is TRBV18 and J is TRBJ1-1; a weak D match, TRBD1 (6 bases). Germline-derived CDR1 and CDR2 are KGHSH and LQKENI. There are 15 residues in the CDR3. With 0 bases removed from V and 7 bases from J, the gap between germline ends came to 15 bases. The chain's CDR3 is CASSPPVGGFGEAFF. CDR3 in DNA: TGTGCCAGCTCACCACCCGTAGGGGGATTTGGTGAAGCTTTCTTT.

This clonotype was recorded many times. Its ends do not fully match the called genes, so a read error is possible. The genes are TRBV5-1 and TRBJ1-2; D possibly corresponds to TRBD1 (5 bases). The CDR3 runs to 13 residues. The germline V gene encodes CDR1 SGHRS and CDR2 YFSETQ. The CDR3 DNA follows: TGTGCCAGCAGTTATGACAGTAACTATGGCTACACCTTC. This encodes CASSYDSNYGYTF.